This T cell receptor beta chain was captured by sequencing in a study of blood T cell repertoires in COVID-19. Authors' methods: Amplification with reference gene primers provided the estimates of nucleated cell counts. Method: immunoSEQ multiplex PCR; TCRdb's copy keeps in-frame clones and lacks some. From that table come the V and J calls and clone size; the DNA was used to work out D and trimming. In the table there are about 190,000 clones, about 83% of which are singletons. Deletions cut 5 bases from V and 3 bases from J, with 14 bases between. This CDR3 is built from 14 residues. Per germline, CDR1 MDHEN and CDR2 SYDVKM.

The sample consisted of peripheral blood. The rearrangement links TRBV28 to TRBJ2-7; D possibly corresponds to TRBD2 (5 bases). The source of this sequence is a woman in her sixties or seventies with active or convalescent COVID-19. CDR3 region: CASSVPRDFYEQYF. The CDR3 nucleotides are TGTGCCAGCAGTGTCCCCCGGGATTTCTACGAGCAGTACTTC.